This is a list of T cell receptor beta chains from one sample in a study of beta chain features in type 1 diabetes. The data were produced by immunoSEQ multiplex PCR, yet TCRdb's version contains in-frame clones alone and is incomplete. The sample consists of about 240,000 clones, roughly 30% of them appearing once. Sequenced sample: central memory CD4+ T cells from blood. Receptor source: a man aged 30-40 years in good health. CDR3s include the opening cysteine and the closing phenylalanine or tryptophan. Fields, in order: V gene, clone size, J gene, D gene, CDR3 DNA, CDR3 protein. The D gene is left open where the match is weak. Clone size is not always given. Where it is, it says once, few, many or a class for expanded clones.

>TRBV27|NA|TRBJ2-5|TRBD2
TGTGCCAGCAGTTTATCGACTAGCGGAAGAGAGACCCAGTACTTC
CASSLSTSGRETQYF
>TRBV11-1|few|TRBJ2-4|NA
TGTGCCAGCAGCTTAGATTGGGGCGACAAAAACATTCAGTACTTC
CASSLDWGDKNIQYF
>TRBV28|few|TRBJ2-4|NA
TGTGCCAGCAGTGAACGGGACTCCAAAGTACACTTC
CASSERDSKVHF
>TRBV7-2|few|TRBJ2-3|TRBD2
TGTGCCAGCAGCCGCCGACTAGCCGCTACTGGCACAGATACGCAGTATTTT
CASSRRLAATGTDTQYF
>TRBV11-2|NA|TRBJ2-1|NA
TGTGCCAGCAGCTTATCCCCAAATTTCAATGAGCAGTTCTTC
CASSLSPNFNEQFF
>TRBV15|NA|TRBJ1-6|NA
TGTGCCACCAGCAGAGATCCCCCGTACAGCCTAAATTCACCCCTCCACTTT
CATSRDPPYSLNSPLHF
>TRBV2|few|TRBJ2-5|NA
TGTGCCAGCGGGCAAGAGACCCAGTACTTC
CASGQETQYF
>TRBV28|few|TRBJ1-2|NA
TGTGCCACCGATCAGATCTATGGCTACACCTTC
CATDQIYGYTF
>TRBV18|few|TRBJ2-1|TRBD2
TGTGCCAGCTCACCAACTCGGACTAGCGGGAGTGGCAATGAGCAGTTCTTC
CASSPTRTSGSGNEQFF
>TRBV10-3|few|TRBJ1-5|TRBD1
TGTGCCATCAGTGGGGACAGGGATCAGCCCCAGCATTTT
CAISGDRDQPQHF
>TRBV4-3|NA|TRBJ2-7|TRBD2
TGCGCCAGCAGCCCCCAAGCGGGAGACTACGAGCAGTACTTC
CASSPQAGDYEQYF
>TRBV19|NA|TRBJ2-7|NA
TGTGCCAGTAGTAGGGCAGGAGGGTCCTACGAGCAGTACTTC
CASSRAGGSYEQYF
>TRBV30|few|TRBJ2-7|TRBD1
TGTGCCTGGAGTGCCGGACAGGGGCCCTACGAGCAGTACTTC
CAWSAGQGPYEQYF
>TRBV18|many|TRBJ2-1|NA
TGTGCCAGCTCACCACCCTCAGGAGAGCAGTTCTTC
CASSPPSGEQFF
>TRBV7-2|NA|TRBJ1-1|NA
TGTGCCAGCAGGGGACAACAGGGATCTGAAGCTTTCTTT
CASRGQQGSEAFF
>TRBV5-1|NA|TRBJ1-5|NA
TGCGCCAGCAGCTTGTTTGCAGGCGGGAATCAGCCCCAGCATTTT
CASSLFAGGNQPQHF
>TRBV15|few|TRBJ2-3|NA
TGTGCCACCAGCAGACTGGTATTAGCAGCTAGCACAGATACGCAGTATTTT
CATSRLVLAASTDTQYF
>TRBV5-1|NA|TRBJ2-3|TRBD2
TGCGCCAGCAGCGCGGGGGGCGATCCAGATACGCAGTATTTT
CASSAGGDPDTQYF
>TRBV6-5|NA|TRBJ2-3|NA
TGTGCCAGCAGTTACTCGACTAGGGGAGATACGCAGTATTTT
CASSYSTRGDTQYF
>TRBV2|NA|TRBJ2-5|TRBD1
TGTGCCAGCAACCTTAGACAGGGAGAGACCCAGTACTTC
CASNLRQGETQYF
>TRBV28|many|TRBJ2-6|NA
TGTGCCAGCAGTGCCCCTATAGGGTCTGGGGCCAACGTCCTGACTTTC
CASSAPIGSGANVLTF
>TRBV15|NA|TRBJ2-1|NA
TGTGCCACCAGCAGAGATCAGGGTACTTACAATGAGCAGTTCTTC
CATSRDQGTYNEQFF
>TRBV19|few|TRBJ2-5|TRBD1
TGTGCCAGTAGTGAGACAGGGGGCGCGAAGACCCAGTACTTC
CASSETGGAKTQYF
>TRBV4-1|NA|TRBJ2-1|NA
TGCGCCAGCAGCCAAGAATACCCCAGGGTACAGTTCTTC
CASSQEYPRVQFF
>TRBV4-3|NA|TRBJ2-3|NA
TGCGCCAGCAGCCAAGAAGGTGTAGCAGGGCAGTATTTT
CASSQEGVAGQYF
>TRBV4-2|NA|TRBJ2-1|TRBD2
TGTGCCAGCAGCCAAGATCCAACGGGAGGGTACAATGAGCAGTTCTTC
CASSQDPTGGYNEQFF
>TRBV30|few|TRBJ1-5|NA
TGTGCCTGGAGTGGCGACAGGTACCAGCCCCAGCATTTT
CAWSGDRYQPQHF
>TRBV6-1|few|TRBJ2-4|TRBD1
TGTGCCAGCACTAGACAGGGGGAAAACATTCAGTACTTC
CASTRQGENIQYF
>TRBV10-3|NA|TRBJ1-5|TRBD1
TGTGCCATCAGTGTGGACAGGGACAATCAGCCCCAGCATTTT
CAISVDRDNQPQHF
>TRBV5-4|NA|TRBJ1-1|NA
TGTGCCAGCAGCCCACAAGACAGTAACACTGAAGCTTTCTTT
CASSPQDSNTEAFF
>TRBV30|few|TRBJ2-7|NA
TGTGCCTGGAGTGGGCGGAACGAGCAGTACTTC
CAWSGRNEQYF
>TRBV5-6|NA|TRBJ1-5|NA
TGTGCCAGCAGCTTTAGCAATCAGCCCCAGCATTTT
CASSFSNQPQHF
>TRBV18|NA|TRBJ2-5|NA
TGTGCCAGCTCGCTCGCGATCCAAGAGACCCAGTACTTC
CASSLAIQETQYF
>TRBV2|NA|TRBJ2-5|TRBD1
TGTGCCAGCAGTGAAGGAACAGGGGGTCGAGAGACCCAGTACTTC
CASSEGTGGRETQYF
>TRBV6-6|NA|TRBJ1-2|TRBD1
TGTGCCAGCAGTTTGCGGGACAGGGGCGGCTACACCTTC
CASSLRDRGGYTF
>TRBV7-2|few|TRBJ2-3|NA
TGTGCCAGCAGCCTAGGTTCGGGACGCACAGATACGCAGTATTTT
CASSLGSGRTDTQYF
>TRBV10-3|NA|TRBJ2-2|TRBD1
TGTGCCATCAGTGGTCAGACAGGGTCCCCCGGGGAGCTGTTTTTT
CAISGQTGSPGELFF
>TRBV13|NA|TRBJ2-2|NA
TGTGCCAGCAGCCCGGGGTCGAACACCGGGGAGCTGTTTTTT
CASSPGSNTGELFF
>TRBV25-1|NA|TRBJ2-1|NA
TGTGCCAGCAGTGCTCACTCCCCCATGCTTCTGCAGTTCTTC
CASSAHSPMLLQFF
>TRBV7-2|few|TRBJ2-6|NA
TGTGCCAGCTCCCGGACAAACAACGTCCTGACTTTC
CASSRTNNVLTF
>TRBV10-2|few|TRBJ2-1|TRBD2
TGCGCCAGCAGCCTACTAGCGGGAGTCCCTTGGGGCCCCTTCTCCTACAATGAGCAGTTCTTC
CASSLLAGVPWGPFSYNEQFF
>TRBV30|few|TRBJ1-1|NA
TGTGCCTGGAGTACGGGGGTAACTGAAGCTTTCTTT
CAWSTGVTEAFF
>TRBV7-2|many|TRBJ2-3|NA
TGTGCCAGCAGCAACACAGAGCTGGCCGGCACAGATACGCAGTATTTT
CASSNTELAGTDTQYF
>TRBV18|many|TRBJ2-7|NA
TGTGCCAGCTCACCACAGACGGGGTCCTACGAGCAGTACTTC
CASSPQTGSYEQYF
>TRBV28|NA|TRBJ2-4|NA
TGTGCCAGCAGTTTAACCCTGGGGGGAAACATTCAGTACTTC
CASSLTLGGNIQYF
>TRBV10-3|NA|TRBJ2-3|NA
TGTGCCATCCCGCCGGAGTTCACAGATACGCAGTATTTT
CAIPPEFTDTQYF
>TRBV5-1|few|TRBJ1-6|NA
TGCGCCAGCAGCTTGGTAACGGCCGGGGCGCCCCTCCACTTT
CASSLVTAGAPLHF